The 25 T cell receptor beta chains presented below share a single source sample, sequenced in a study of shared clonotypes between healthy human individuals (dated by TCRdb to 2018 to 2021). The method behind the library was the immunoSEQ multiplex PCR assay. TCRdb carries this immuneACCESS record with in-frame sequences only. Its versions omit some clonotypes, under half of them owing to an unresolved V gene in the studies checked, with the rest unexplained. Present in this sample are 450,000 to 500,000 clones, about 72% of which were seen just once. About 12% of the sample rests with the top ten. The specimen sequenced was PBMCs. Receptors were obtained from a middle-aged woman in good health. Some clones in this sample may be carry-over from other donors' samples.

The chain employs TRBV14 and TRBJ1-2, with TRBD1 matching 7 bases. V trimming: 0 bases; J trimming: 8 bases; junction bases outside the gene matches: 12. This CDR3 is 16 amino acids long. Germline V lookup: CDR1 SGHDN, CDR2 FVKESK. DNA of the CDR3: TGTGCCAGCAGCCAAGATTTTCCCGACAGGGCTATCGGCTACACCTTC. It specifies CASSQDFPDRAIGYTF.

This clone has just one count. CDR3 protein: CASGRDTNQPQHF. The DNA of the CDR3 is TGTGCCAGCGGACGGGACACCAATCAGCCCCAGCATTTT. The V gene is TRBV6-6, the J gene TRBJ1-5; maybe TRBD1 (6 bases). The CDR3 has 13 residues. Germline V lookup: CDR1 MNHNY, CDR2 SVGAGI (reference sequence). The V end was cut by 8 bases, the J end by 3 bases, with 11 bases between.

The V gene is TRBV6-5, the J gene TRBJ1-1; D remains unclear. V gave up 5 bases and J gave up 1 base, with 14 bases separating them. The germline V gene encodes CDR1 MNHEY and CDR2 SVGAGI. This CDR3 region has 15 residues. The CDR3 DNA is TGTGCCAGCAGTCCGGGGAGTCGGCCGAACACTGAAGCTTTCTTT. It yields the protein CASSPGSRPNTEAFF.

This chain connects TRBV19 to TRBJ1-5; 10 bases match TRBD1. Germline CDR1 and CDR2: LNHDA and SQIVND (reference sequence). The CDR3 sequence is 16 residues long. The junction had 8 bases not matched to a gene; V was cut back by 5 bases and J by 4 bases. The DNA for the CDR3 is TGTGCCAGTAGTGGAACGGACAGGGGGATGAATCAGCCCCAGCATTTT. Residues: CASSGTDRGMNQPQHF.

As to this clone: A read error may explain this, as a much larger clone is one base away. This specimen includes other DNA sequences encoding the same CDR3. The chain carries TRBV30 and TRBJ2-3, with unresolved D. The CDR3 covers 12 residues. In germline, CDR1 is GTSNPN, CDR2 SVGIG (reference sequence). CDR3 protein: CAWTGSTDTQYF. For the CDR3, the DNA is TGTGCCTGGACTGGCAGCACAGATACGCAGTACTTT.

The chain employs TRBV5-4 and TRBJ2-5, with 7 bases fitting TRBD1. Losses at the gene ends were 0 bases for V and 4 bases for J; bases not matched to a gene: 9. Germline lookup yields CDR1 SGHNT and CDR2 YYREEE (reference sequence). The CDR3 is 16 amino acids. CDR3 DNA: TGTGCCAGCAGCTTGGCCGGTAGGGGGCAGGGAGAGACCCAGTACTTC. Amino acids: CASSLAGRGQGETQYF.

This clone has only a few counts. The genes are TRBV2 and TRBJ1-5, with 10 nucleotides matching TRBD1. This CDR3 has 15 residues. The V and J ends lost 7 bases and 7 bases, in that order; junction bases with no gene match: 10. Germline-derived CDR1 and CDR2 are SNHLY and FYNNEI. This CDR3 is CASTKDRGSGQPQHF. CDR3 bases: TGTGCCAGCACCAAGGACAGGGGGTCGGGACAGCCCCAGCATTTT. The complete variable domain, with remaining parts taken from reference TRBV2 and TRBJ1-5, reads EPEVTQTPSHQVTQMGQEVILRCVPISNHLYFYWYRQILGQKVEFLVSFYNNEISEKSEIFDDQFSVERPDGSNFTLKIRSTKLEDSAMYFCASTKDRGSGQPQHFGDGTRLSIL.

This chain's CDR3 is CASSLSQTGNYGYTF. The CDR3 nucleotides are TGTGCCAGTAGTCTTTCGCAAACAGGGAACTATGGCTACACCTTC. The V call is TRBV19, the J call TRBJ1-2; possible D gene TRBD1, 6 bases. V shed 5 bases and J shed 2 bases, with 15 bases lying between them. Germline V CDR1 and CDR2: LNHDA, SQIVND (reference sequence). The CDR3 is made up of 15 amino acids. Using reference TRBV19 and TRBJ1-2 for the parts outside the CDR3, the full variable domain is DGGITQSPKYLFRKEGQNVTLSCEQNLNHDAMYWYRQDPGQGLRLIYYSQIVNDFQKGDIAEGYSVSREKKESFPLTVTSAQKNPTAFYLCASSLSQTGNYGYTFGSGTRLTVV.

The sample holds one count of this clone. The DNA for the CDR3 is TGCGCCAGCAGCAAGGGGACTCCGAGCGGTGAGCAGTTCTTC. It encodes CASSKGTPSGEQFF. V and J are TRBV5-1 and TRBJ2-1; D perhaps matches TRBD2 (6 bases). Germline-derived CDR1 and CDR2 are SGHRS and YFSETQ. The V end lost 4 bases, the J end lost 9 bases, and 17 bases lay between the germline ends. The CDR3 consists of 14 residues.

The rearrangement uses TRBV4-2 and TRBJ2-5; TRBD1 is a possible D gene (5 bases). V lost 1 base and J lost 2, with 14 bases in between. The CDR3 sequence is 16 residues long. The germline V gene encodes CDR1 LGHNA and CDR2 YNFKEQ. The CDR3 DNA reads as TGTGCCAGCAGCCAAGTGGGGCTGGGTCAGCAAGAGACCCAGTACTTC. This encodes CASSQVGLGQQETQYF.

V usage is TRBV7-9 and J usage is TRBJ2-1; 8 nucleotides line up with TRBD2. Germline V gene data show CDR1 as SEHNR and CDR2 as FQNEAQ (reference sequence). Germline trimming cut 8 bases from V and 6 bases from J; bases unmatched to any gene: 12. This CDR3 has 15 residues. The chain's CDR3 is CASWGLRGGRNEQFF. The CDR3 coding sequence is TGTGCCAGCTGGGGCCTCCGGGGGGGCCGCAATGAGCAGTTCTTC.

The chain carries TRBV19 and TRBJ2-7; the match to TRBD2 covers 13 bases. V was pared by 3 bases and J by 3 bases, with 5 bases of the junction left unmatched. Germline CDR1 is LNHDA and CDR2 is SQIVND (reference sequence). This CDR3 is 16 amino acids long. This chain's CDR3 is CASSIGGLAGVYEQYF. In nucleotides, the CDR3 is TGTGCCAGTAGTATTGGCGGACTAGCGGGAGTCTACGAGCAGTACTTC.

The CDR3 DNA reads TGTGCCAGCAGCACCCGCGGGACGCAGCTCTCCTACGAGCAGTACTTC. Translated: CASSTRGTQLSYEQYF. The chain couples TRBV27 to TRBJ2-7, with D possibly matching TRBD2 (6 bases). There are 16 residues in the CDR3. Trimming took 6 bases from V and 0 from J, leaving 18 bases between them. Germline CDR1 and CDR2: MNHEY and SMNVEV (reference sequence).

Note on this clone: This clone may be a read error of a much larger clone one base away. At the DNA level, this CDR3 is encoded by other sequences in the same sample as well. CDR3 DNA sequence: TGCGCCAGCAGTGACAGGGGAGGGGCCAACGTCCTGACTTTC. Translation: CASSDRGGANVLTF. The rearrangement links TRBV6-4 to TRBJ2-6; TRBD1 agrees at 8 bases. This CDR3 region has 14 residues. Germline CDR1 reads MRHNA; CDR2 reads SNTAGT.

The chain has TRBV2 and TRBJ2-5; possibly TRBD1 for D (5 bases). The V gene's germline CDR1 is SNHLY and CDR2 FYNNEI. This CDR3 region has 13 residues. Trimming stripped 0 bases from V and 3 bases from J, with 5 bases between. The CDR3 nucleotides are TGTGCCAGCAGTGAAGCAGGGGAAGAGACCCAGTACTTC. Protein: CASSEAGEETQYF.

For the CDR3, the DNA is TGTGCCAGCAGTTACTCTTCAGTGAACACTGAAGCTTTCTTT. It translates to CASSYSSVNTEAFF. V usage is TRBV6-6 and J usage is TRBJ1-1; no clear D. Germline assignment: CDR1 MNHNY and CDR2 SVGAGI (reference sequence). V was clipped by 0 bases and J by 0 bases, with 5 bases between them. This CDR3 is 14 amino acids long.

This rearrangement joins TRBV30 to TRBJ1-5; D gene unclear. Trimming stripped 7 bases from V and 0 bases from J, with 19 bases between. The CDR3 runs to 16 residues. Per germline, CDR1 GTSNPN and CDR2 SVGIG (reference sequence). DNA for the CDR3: TGTGCCTACTCAAAAGCGGCGATTATTAGCAATCAGCCCCAGCATTTT. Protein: CAYSKAAIISNQPQHF.

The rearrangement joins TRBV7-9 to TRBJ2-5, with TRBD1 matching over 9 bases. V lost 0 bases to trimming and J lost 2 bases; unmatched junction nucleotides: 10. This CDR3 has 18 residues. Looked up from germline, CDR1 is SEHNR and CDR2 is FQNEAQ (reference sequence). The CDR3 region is CASSLAKAGQGLQETQYF. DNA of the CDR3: TGTGCCAGCAGCTTAGCGAAAGCGGGACAGGGCCTTCAAGAGACCCAGTACTTC.

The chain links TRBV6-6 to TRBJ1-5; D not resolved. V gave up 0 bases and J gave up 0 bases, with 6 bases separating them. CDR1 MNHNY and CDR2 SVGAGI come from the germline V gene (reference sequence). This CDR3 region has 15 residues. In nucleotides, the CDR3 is TGTGCCAGCAGTTACTCCATAAATAGCAATCAGCCCCAGCATTTT. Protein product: CASSYSINSNQPQHF.

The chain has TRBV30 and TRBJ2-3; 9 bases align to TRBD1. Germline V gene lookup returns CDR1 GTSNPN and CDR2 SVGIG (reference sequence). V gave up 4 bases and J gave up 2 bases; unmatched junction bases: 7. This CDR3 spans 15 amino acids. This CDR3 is CAWNQGDRDTDTQYF. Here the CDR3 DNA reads TGTGCCTGGAATCAAGGGGACAGGGACACAGATACGCAGTATTTT. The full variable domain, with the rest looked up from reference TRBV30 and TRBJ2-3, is SQTIHQWPATLVQPVGSPLSLECTVEGTSNPNLYWYRQAAGRGLQLLFYSVGIGQISSEVPQNLSASRPQDRQFILSSKKLLLSDSGFYLCAWNQGDRDTDTQYFGPGTRLTVL.

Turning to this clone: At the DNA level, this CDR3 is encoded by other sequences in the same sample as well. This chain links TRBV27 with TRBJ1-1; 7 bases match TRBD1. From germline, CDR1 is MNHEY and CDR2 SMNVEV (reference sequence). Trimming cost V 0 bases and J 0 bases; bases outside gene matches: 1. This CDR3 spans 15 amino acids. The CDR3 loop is CASSLSGTVNTEAFF. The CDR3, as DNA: TGTGCCAGCAGTTTATCCGGGACAGTGAACACTGAAGCTTTCTTT.

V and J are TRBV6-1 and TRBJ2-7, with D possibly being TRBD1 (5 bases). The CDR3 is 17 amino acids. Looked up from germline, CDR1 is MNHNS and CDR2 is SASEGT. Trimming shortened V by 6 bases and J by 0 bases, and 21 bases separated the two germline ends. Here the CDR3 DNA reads TGTGCCAGCAGCGAACAGGTTGGGTCACTGTCCTCCTACGAGCAGTACTTC. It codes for CASSEQVGSLSSYEQYF.

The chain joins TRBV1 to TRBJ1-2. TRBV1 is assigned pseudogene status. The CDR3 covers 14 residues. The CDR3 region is CTSSQDLLPYGYTF. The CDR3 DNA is TGCACCAGCAGCCAGGACCTCCTCCCCTATGGCTACACCTTC.

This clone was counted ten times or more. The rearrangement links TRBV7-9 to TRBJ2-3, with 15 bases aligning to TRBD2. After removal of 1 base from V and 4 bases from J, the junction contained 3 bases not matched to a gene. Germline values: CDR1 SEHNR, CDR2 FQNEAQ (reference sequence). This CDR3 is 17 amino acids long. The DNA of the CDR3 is TGTGCCAGCAGCTTAGGGACTAGCGGGAGGGCCGCAGATACGCAGTATTTT. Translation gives CASSLGTSGRAADTQYF.

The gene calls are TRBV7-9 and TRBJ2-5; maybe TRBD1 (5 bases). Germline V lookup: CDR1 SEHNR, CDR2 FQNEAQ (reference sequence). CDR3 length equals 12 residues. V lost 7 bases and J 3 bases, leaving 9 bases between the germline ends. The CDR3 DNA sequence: TGTGCCAGCAACCAAGGGGAAGAGACCCAGTACTTC. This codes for CASNQGEETQYF.